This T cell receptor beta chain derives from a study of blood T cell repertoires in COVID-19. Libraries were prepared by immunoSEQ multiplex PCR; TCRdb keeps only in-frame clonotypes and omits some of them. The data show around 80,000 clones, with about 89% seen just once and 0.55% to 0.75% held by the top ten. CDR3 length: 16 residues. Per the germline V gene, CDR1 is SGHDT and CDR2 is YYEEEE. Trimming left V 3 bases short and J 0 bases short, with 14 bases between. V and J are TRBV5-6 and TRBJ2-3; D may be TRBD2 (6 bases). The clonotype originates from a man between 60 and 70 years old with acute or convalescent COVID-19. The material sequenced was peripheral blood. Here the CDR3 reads CASSSGLRTSTDTQYF. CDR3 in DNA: TGTGCCAGCAGCTCGGGACTTAGGACTAGCACAGATACGCAGTATTTT.